Presented here are 16 T cell receptor beta chains from one specimen sequenced in a study of blood T cell repertoires in COVID-19. The method was immunoSEQ multiplex PCR; TCRdb's version includes in-frame clones alone and lacks a portion of them. The table has more than 150,000 clones, 75% to 85% seen once. Sequenced sample: peripheral blood. The receptors come from a woman aged 45 to 65 with acute or convalescent COVID-19.

This chain links TRBV14 with TRBJ2-7; the D is unclear. V was clipped by 6 bases and J by 1 base, with 7 bases between them. The CDR3 runs to 12 residues. The V gene's germline CDR1 is SGHDN and CDR2 FVKESK. The CDR3 loop reads CASSRFSYEQYF. CDR3 sequence (DNA): TGTGCCAGCAGTCGTTTTTCCTACGAGCAGTACTTC.

This chain links TRBV6-1 with TRBJ1-1; no reliable D call. Trimming shortened V by 3 bases and J by 5 bases, and 19 bases separated the two germline ends. Germline CDR1 MNHNS, CDR2 SASEGT. There are 16 residues in the CDR3. CDR3 nucleotides: TGTGCCAGCAGTGATCGCTTGCTCGGGGATGAGACTGAAGCTTTCTTT. Residues: CASSDRLLGDETEAFF.

V usage is TRBV29-1 and J usage is TRBJ1-2, with TRBD1 matching 8 bases. After removal of 1 base from V and 8 bases from J, the junction contained 9 bases not matched to a gene. The CDR3 totals 14 residues. Germline V lookup: CDR1 SQVTM, CDR2 ANQGSEA. CDR3 protein: CSVEVPQGAEGYTF. CDR3 bases: TGCAGCGTTGAAGTGCCGCAGGGGGCGGAAGGCTACACCTTC. Full variable domain (rest looked up from reference TRBV29-1 and TRBJ1-2): SAVISQKPSRDICQRGTSLTIQCQVDSQVTMMFWYRQQPGQSLTLIATANQGSEATYESGFVIDKFPISRPNLTFSTLTVSNMSPEDSSIYLCSVEVPQGAEGYTFGSGTRLTVV.

This clone was detected only once. The chain links TRBV10-3 to TRBJ1-1, with 7 positions matching TRBD1. With V trimmed by 4 bases and J by 7 bases, 9 bases remained unmatched. The CDR3 contains 14 residues. The germline V gene encodes CDR1 ENHRY and CDR2 SYGVKD. CDR3 in DNA: TGTGCCATCAGTGGGCGACAGGGTAACGGTGAAGCTTTCTTT. It codes for CAISGRQGNGEAFF.

The chain combines TRBV12-3 or TRBV12-4 with TRBJ1-2; D perhaps matches TRBD1 (5 bases). Trimming removed 5 bases at V and 12 bases at J, with 13 bases between. This CDR3 spans 11 amino acids. DNA for the CDR3: TGTGCCAGCAGTGCGGGACCTACTCACACCTTC. Translation: CASSAGPTHTF.

The CDR3 reads CASSMGPGTGNTGELFF. CDR3 nucleotides: TGTGCCAGTAGTATGGGCCCCGGGACAGGGAACACCGGGGAGCTGTTTTTT. The chain couples TRBV19 to TRBJ2-2; 8 nucleotides line up with TRBD1. With 3 bases clipped from V and 1 base from J, the junction kept 7 bases outside the gene matches. The CDR3 is 17 residues long. Germline loops: CDR1 LNHDA, CDR2 SQIVND (reference sequence).

V usage is TRBV7-2 and J usage is TRBJ1-5; no definite D call. The CDR3 runs 13 residues. Trimming pared 5 bases from V and 4 bases from J, leaving 9 bases between. In germline, CDR1 is SGHTA, CDR2 FQGNSA. The CDR3 is CASSGQSNQPQHF. CDR3 bases: TGTGCCAGCAGCGGGCAGAGTAATCAGCCCCAGCATTTT.

The V gene is TRBV30, the J gene TRBJ1-6; D gene ambiguous. Trimming removed 1 base at V and 8 bases at J, with 12 bases between. The germline gives CDR1 GTSNPN, CDR2 SVGIG (reference sequence). This CDR3 is 14 amino acids long. The CDR3 bases are TGTGCCTGGAGTGCGAATTCGGGTGATTCACCCCTCCACTTT. Residues: CAWSANSGDSPLHF.

V usage is TRBV20-1 and J usage is TRBJ1-5; D unclear. Trimming removed 3 bases from V and 6 bases from J, with 18 bases in between. The CDR3 contains 15 residues. CDR1 and CDR2 from the germline V gene are DFQATT and SNEGSKA (reference sequence). Here the CDR3 DNA reads TGCAGTGCTAGTAACCCCTTAGATCTCGCTCAGCCCCAGCATTTT. It encodes CSASNPLDLAQPQHF.

The V and J genes are TRBV6-5 and TRBJ1-2, with D uncertain. This CDR3 region has 13 residues. Germline assignment: CDR1 MNHEY and CDR2 SVGAGI. The V end was cut by 1 base, the J end by 7 bases, with 10 bases between. The chain's CDR3 is CASSYWEAGGYTF. The CDR3 nucleotides read TGTGCCAGCAGTTACTGGGAGGCCGGTGGCTACACCTTC.

The chain recombines TRBV5-4 with TRBJ2-1; 10 positions agree with TRBD1. Germline V CDR1 and CDR2: SGHNT, YYREEE (reference sequence). This CDR3 comprises 15 residues. V was pared by 6 bases and J by 2 bases, with 5 bases of the junction left unmatched. The DNA of the CDR3 is TGTGCCAGCACCTCCGGGACAGGGGCCTACAATGAGCAGTTCTTC. Its translation is CASTSGTGAYNEQFF.

The CDR3 is CAIRDTGGANQPQHF. CDR3 bases: TGTGCCATCAGGGACACAGGGGGCGCGAACCAGCCCCAGCATTTT. V usage is TRBV10-3 and J usage is TRBJ1-5, with 9 bases matching TRBD1. The length of the CDR3 is 15 residues. Looked up from germline, CDR1 is ENHRY and CDR2 is SYGVKD. V lost 6 bases, J lost 7 bases, and 10 bases stayed unmatched.

The rearrangement links TRBV5-6 to TRBJ1-2; D gene uncertain. Germline CDR1 and CDR2: SGHDT and YYEEEE. Trimming left V 4 bases short and J 4 bases short, with 14 bases between. CDR3 length: 14 residues. The CDR3 DNA reads TGTGCCAGCAGCCCCCCCCACGGAGCCTATGGCTACACCTTC. It codes for CASSPPHGAYGYTF.

V is TRBV7-2 and J is TRBJ1-2; possible D gene TRBD1, 5 bases. Trimming removed 0 bases at V and 4 bases at J, with 9 bases between. The CDR3 runs to 14 residues. From germline, CDR1 is SGHTA and CDR2 FQGNSA. The CDR3 DNA sequence: TGTGCCAGCAGCTTAGCAGGGGCGGCCTATGGCTACACCTTC. This codes for CASSLAGAAYGYTF.

The V call is TRBV12-3 or TRBV12-4, the J call TRBJ2-1; maybe TRBD2 (5 bases). The V end lost 5 bases, the J end lost 9 bases, and 14 bases lay between the germline ends. The CDR3 has 13 residues. CDR3 in DNA: TGTGCCAGCAGTGTTCGAGCGGCTACTGAGCAGTTCTTC. Translating it yields CASSVRAATEQFF.

The chain combines TRBV7-9 with TRBJ1-5, with TRBD1 as a possible D gene (6 bases). The CDR3 covers 12 residues. The germline V and J ends were trimmed by 5 bases and 6 bases, with 8 bases remaining between them. CDR1 SEHNR and CDR2 FQNEAQ come from the germline V gene (reference sequence). The CDR3 loop is CASSTDSQPQHF. DNA for the CDR3: TGTGCCAGCAGCACGGACAGTCAGCCCCAGCATTTT.